One and the same sample provided the 26 T cell receptor beta chains below, sequenced in a study of vaccination and CD4 T cells after COVID-19. Sequenced with the Oncomine TCR Beta short-read assay was DNA taken from cultured CD4+ T cells. TCRdb processed the PCR reads anew with MiXCR; each CDR3 protein has one entry. This table has under 25,000 distinct CDR3 sequences, about 45% appearing once. No cognate antigen is known for these TCRs. Treatment of the sample: roughly 10-day PBMC culture with coronavirus spike peptide pools or control peptides (ViraFEST assay). Sequencing was carried out using cultured CD4+ T cells from blood. All receptors derive from a human donor with COVID-19.

In its sample, this clonotype was seen a few times. The V gene is TRBV7-9, the J gene TRBJ1-5; 8 bases are shared with TRBD1. CDR3 length: 14 residues. V shed 4 bases, J shed 2 bases, and the junction held 1 base outside the gene matches. CDR1 and CDR2 (germline): SEHNR, FQNEAQ (reference sequence). The CDR3 region is CASSSTGGNQPQHF. CDR3 in DNA: TGTGCCAGCAGCTCGACAGGGGGCAATCAGCCCCAGCATTTT.

The chain combines TRBV6-5 with TRBJ2-2; no firm D call. Looked up from germline, CDR1 is MNHEY and CDR2 is SVGAGI. The CDR3 runs to 15 residues. Deletions cut 2 bases from V and 3 bases from J, with 10 bases between. The CDR3 DNA reads as TGTGCCAGCAGTTACCGAGCCGGGCACACCGGGGAGCTGTTTTTT. Amino acid sequence: CASSYRAGHTGELFF.

The chain carries TRBV28 and TRBJ1-2, with unresolved D. CDR1 MDHEN and CDR2 SYDVKM come from the germline V gene. The length of the CDR3 is 15 residues. Trimming pared 3 bases from V and 0 bases from J, leaving 11 bases between. The CDR3 bases are TGTGCCAGCAGTTTGTGGGCAGCTACTAACTATGGCTACACCTTC. Amino acids: CASSLWAATNYGYTF.

The DNA of the CDR3 is TGTGCCAGCAGTCGAAGGGACTATGGCTACACCTTC. Its translation is CASSRRDYGYTF. This sequence joins TRBV25-1 and TRBJ1-2; D not resolved. This CDR3 contains 12 residues. Germline loops: CDR1 MGHDK, CDR2 SYGVNS. Trimming took 5 bases from V and 3 from J, leaving 7 bases between them.

The V and J genes are TRBV11-1 and TRBJ2-2, with 13 bases matching TRBD2. The junction had 11 bases not matched to a gene; V was cut back by 7 bases and J by 6 bases. The CDR3 spans 17 residues. CDR1 is SGHAT, CDR2 FQDESV, per germline (reference sequence). The chain's CDR3 is CASIWPPGLAGSGELFF. In DNA, the CDR3 is TGTGCCAGCATCTGGCCGCCGGGACTAGCGGGATCCGGGGAGCTGTTTTTT.

The chain has TRBV6-1 and TRBJ1-5, with 8 bases matching TRBD1. The CDR3 runs to 18 residues. V lost 5 bases, J lost 2 bases, and 14 bases stayed unmatched. From germline, CDR1 is MNHNS and CDR2 SASEGT. DNA of the CDR3: TGTGCCAGCAGTCCCCGGGACAGGCTGGATGTTGGCAATCAGCCCCAGCATTTT. Its translation is CASSPRDRLDVGNQPQHF.

The chain couples TRBV7-2 to TRBJ2-2; D could derive from TRBD1 or TRBD2 (6 bases each). There are 13 residues in the CDR3. V lost 4 bases and J lost 7, with 10 bases in between. CDR1 SGHTA and CDR2 FQGNSA come from the germline V gene. The CDR3 nucleotides are TGTGCCAGCAGCTCACAGGGAGGCGGGGAGCTGTTTTTT. It is translated as CASSSQGGGELFF.

This clonotype was counted a few times. The rearrangement links TRBV11-2 to TRBJ2-5; D unresolved. The CDR3 sequence is 14 residues long. Trimming left V 5 bases short and J 5 bases short, with 15 bases between. Germline V gives CDR1 SGHAT, CDR2 FQNNGV. CDR3 sequence reads: CASSPTGRQETQYF. CDR3 nucleotides: TGTGCCAGCAGCCCCACTGGGCGGCAGGAGACCCAGTACTTC.

This chain joins TRBV20-1 and TRBJ1-1; a weak D match, TRBD1 (5 bases). V was cut by 7 bases and J by 5 bases, with 20 bases left in between. The CDR3 is made up of 14 amino acids. Germline V gives CDR1 DFQATT, CDR2 SNEGSKA (reference sequence). Here the CDR3 reads CSERRGASGTEAFF. The CDR3 nucleotides are TGCAGTGAAAGGAGGGGCGCGAGCGGAACTGAAGCTTTCTTT.

The sample holds a few counts of this clonotype. The rearrangement links TRBV2 to TRBJ1-6, with D tentatively TRBD1 (5 bases). This CDR3 has 16 residues. Germline CDR1 SNHLY, CDR2 FYNNEI. V was clipped by 5 bases and J by 0 bases, with 11 bases between them. CDR3 protein: CASSIRQSSYNSPLHF. CDR3 nucleotide sequence: TGTGCCAGCAGTATACGACAGAGCTCCTATAATTCACCCCTCCACTTT.

J is TRBJ2-7 and V is TRBV21-1; the table's D call, TRBD1, has no DNA check behind it. TRBV21-1 is shown as a pseudogene. This CDR3 is built from 13 residues. The CDR3 here is CASSKTARGSQYF. CDR3 bases: TGTGCCAGCAGCAAAACGGCTCGGGGCTCGCAGTACTTC.

The chain is built from TRBV12-3 or TRBV12-4 and TRBJ2-5; D may be TRBD2 (7 bases). This CDR3 has 14 amino acids. V shed 5 bases and J shed 5 bases, with 15 bases lying between them. The CDR3 sequence: CASSPGGTGETQYF. The DNA of the CDR3 is TGTGCCAGCAGTCCGGGGGGCACGGGCGAGACCCAGTACTTC.

A few counts support this clonotype. V gene TRBV7-3 combines with J gene TRBJ1-1; a possible D gene is TRBD1 (6 bases). The CDR3 extends over 13 amino acids. V shed 8 bases and J shed 5 bases, with 15 bases lying between them. CDR1 and CDR2 from the germline V gene are SGHTA and FQGTGA. The CDR3 protein is CASGQTPRTEAFF. For the CDR3, the DNA is TGTGCCAGCGGACAGACGCCGAGGACTGAAGCTTTCTTT. Looking up the rest from reference TRBV7-3 and TRBJ1-1 gives the full variable domain: GAGVSQTPSNKVTEKGKYVELRCDPISGHTALYWYRQSLGQGPEFLIYFQGTGAADDSGLPNDRFFAVRPEGSVSTLKIQRTERGDSAVYLCASGQTPRTEAFFGQGTRLTVV.

V usage is TRBV12-3 or TRBV12-4 and J usage is TRBJ1-1; tentatively, D is TRBD1 (6 bases). The CDR3 loop spans 15 amino acids. V lost 1 base, J lost 6 bases, and 15 bases lay in between. CDR3 in amino acids: CASSLDPRGSAEAFF. The CDR3 DNA is TGTGCCAGCAGTTTAGACCCCAGGGGATCCGCTGAAGCTTTCTTT.

In its sample, this clonotype was seen a few times. V gene TRBV6-1 combines with J gene TRBJ1-5, with 8 bases that match TRBD1. The CDR3 has 13 residues. The V gene end was trimmed by 11 bases and the J gene end by 6 bases; junction bases not matched to a gene: 9. CDR1 and CDR2 from the germline V gene are MNHNS and SASEGT. CDR3 in DNA: TGTGCCGGGACTGGACAGGGAGGTCAGCCCCAGCATTTT. Its protein is CAGTGQGGQPQHF.

The rearrangement links TRBV7-2 to TRBJ1-1; possible D gene TRBD1, 5 bases. The CDR3 is 13 residues long. The V and J ends lost 6 bases and 4 bases respectively, with 12 bases between them. Germline CDR1 reads SGHTA; CDR2 reads FQGNSA. The DNA for the CDR3 is TGTGCCAGCAGGCAGGGAGGAGCCACTGAAGCTTTCTTT. Protein product: CASRQGGATEAFF.

This chain joins TRBV6-1 and TRBJ2-5; TRBD2 is a possible D gene (5 bases). The CDR3 sequence is 14 residues long. Deletions cut 5 bases from V and 1 base from J, with 11 bases between. CDR1 MNHNS and CDR2 SASEGT come from the germline V gene. Here the CDR3 DNA reads TGTGCCAGCAGTATAAGCGGTTTCCAAGAGACCCAGTACTTC. Translated, it gives CASSISGFQETQYF.

The chain carries TRBV20-1 and TRBJ2-5, with a tentative D call TRBD1 (6 bases). The germline V gene has CDR1 DFQATT and CDR2 SNEGSKA (reference sequence). The CDR3 is 12 residues long. Trimming left V 3 bases short and J 2 bases short, with 7 bases between. The CDR3 spells CSARQGQETQYF. CDR3 in DNA: TGCAGTGCTAGGCAGGGGCAAGAGACCCAGTACTTC.

This clonotype is labeled medium-sized (0.01 to 0.1%). The chain joins TRBV5-1 to TRBJ2-7, with 8 bases lining up with TRBD2. Germline V lookup: CDR1 SGHRS, CDR2 YFSETQ. V was pared by 4 bases and J by 4 bases, with 13 bases of the junction left unmatched. This CDR3 has 16 amino acids. The CDR3 is CASSTSGGASQYEQYF. The CDR3 DNA sequence: TGCGCCAGCAGCACGTCCGGGGGGGCTAGTCAGTACGAGCAGTACTTC.

J is TRBJ2-1 and V is TRBV21-1; the table's D call TRBD1 went unverified against the DNA. TRBV21-1 is deemed a pseudogene. CDR3 length equals 15 residues. In DNA, the CDR3 is TGTGCCAGCATCCCGTCGGACAGGGGTCCGAATGAGCAGTTCTTC. Encoded protein: CASIPSDRGPNEQFF.

The genes are TRBV10-1 and TRBJ1-2; 7 bases map to TRBD1. The CDR3 consists of 13 residues. Trimming took 5 bases from V and 4 from J; bases not matched to a gene: 4. Germline lookup yields CDR1 WNHNN and CDR2 SYGVQD (reference sequence). The chain's CDR3 is CASSLDRSYGYTF. The DNA for the CDR3 is TGCGCCAGCAGTCTGGACAGGTCCTATGGCTACACCTTC.

The chain couples TRBV6-5 to TRBJ1-1; TRBD1 agrees at 7 bases. V lost 4 bases and J lost 4; bases outside the gene matches: 6. The CDR3 is 14 amino acids. Germline V gene data show CDR1 as MNHEY and CDR2 as SVGAGI. The CDR3 here is CASSSRQGLTEAFF. The DNA of the CDR3 is TGTGCCAGCAGTTCCAGACAGGGACTCACTGAAGCTTTCTTT.

This chain links TRBV7-2 with TRBJ1-1; D is undetermined. V lost 8 bases, J lost 1 base, and 11 bases lay in between. The germline gives CDR1 SGHTA, CDR2 FQGNSA. The CDR3 has 13 amino acids. Written as DNA, the CDR3 is TGTGCCAGCGCATATCAAGGGAACACTGAAGCTTTCTTT. This codes for CASAYQGNTEAFF. The whole variable domain, remainder taken from reference TRBV7-2 and TRBJ1-1, is GAGVSQSPSNKVTEKGKDVELRCDPISGHTALYWYRQSLGQGLEFLIYFQGNSAPDKSGLPSDRFSAERTGGSVSTLTIQRTQQEDSAVYLCASAYQGNTEAFFGQGTRLTVV.

The chain couples TRBV20-1 to TRBJ2-1, with TRBD2 matching 9 bases. The CDR3 has 16 amino acids. Germline lookup yields CDR1 DFQATT and CDR2 SNEGSKA (reference sequence). V lost 5 bases and J lost 3; bases outside the gene matches: 11. Written as DNA, the CDR3 is TGCAGTGCTGTGCCGGCTGGTAGCGGGGGCTACAATGAGCAGTTCTTC. This codes for CSAVPAGSGGYNEQFF.

The CDR3 here is CASSEAGVLARNEQYF. The CDR3 bases are TGTGCCAGCAGTGAAGCAGGGGTGCTAGCGAGGAACGAGCAGTACTTC. The V and J genes are TRBV6-1 and TRBJ2-7; maybe TRBD2 (6 bases). Trimming cost V 0 bases and J 5 bases, with 17 bases left between them. CDR1 and CDR2 from the germline V gene are MNHNS and SASEGT. The CDR3 is 16 residues long.

There are a few counts of this clonotype. The chain combines TRBV10-3 with TRBJ1-2; tentatively, D is TRBD1 (5 bases). Germline-derived CDR1 and CDR2 are ENHRY and SYGVKD. Trimming took off 5 bases at V and 4 bases at J, with 11 bases between the two ends. This CDR3 has 13 residues. Here the CDR3 reads CAISMDNGYGYTF. CDR3 nucleotide sequence: TGTGCCATCAGTATGGACAACGGCTATGGCTACACCTTC.